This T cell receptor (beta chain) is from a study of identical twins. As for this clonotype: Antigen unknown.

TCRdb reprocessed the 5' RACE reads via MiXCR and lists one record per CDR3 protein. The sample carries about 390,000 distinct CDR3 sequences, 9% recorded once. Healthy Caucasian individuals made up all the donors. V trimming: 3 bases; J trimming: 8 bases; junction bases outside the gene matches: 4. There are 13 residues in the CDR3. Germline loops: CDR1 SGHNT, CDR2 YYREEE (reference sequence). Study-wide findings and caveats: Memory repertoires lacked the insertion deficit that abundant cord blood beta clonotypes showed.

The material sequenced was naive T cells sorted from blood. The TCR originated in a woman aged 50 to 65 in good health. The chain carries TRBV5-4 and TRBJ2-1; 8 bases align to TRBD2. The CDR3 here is CASSSSGSYEQFF. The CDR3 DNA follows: TGTGCCAGCAGCTCCAGCGGGAGTTATGAGCAGTTCTTC.